This T cell receptor beta chain was sequenced in a study of cytomegalovirus exposure and HLA in healthy donors (dated by TCRdb to 2017 to 2019). For the wider study: According to a later analysis, the roughly 120 validation repertoires were produced on the same platform as the approximately 600 repertoires of the first cohort. The study was designed to test whether signatures of past pathogen exposure could be identified by cataloging public T cell receptors. To predict cytomegalovirus infection status, the study brought together high-throughput TCR immunosequencing, statistical association of individual TCRs with disease status, and machine learning. Besides the first cohort of roughly 640 subjects, a separate validation cohort made up of 120 different subjects was used. Points the paper makes about the study in general: Cytomegalovirus status was reported to be diagnosed by the classifier with high specificity and sensitivity in both the original and validation cohorts. All 120 or so repertoires were used to score co-occurrence in the validation cohort in a later analysis, because that analysis had no HLA typing for the cohort. Most TCR sequences were observed very rarely across donors, whereas some public TCRs were present in many individuals. According to the authors, the approach could potentially be generalized to other disease states and immunological phenotypes. The study listed 150 to 200 TCR beta chains as associated with cytomegalovirus. A few of the identified cytomegalovirus-associated TCR beta chains were confirmed in vitro to be specific for cytomegalovirus antigens. Of the cluster scores, around 95% were above 0 in a later analysis, which found that TCRs clustered in the first cohort also tended to co-occur in the 120 validation repertoires.

Library preparation used the immunoSEQ multiplex PCR assay. The authors' pipeline ran thus. A statistical classification framework was developed to diagnose cytomegalovirus status using the catalog of TCR beta chain sequences. Held by TCRdb, this immuneACCESS table contains in-frame sequences only and omits some clones. Under half of the omission traces to an unresolved V gene where checked; the cause of the rest is unknown. That table furnishes V, J and clone size, whereas the DNA furnished D and trimming. Present in this sample are some 210,000 clones, around nine tenths of which were seen just once. The ten largest make up 1.5% to 2.5% of the sample. From the cysteine through the phenylalanine, the CDR3 covers 13 amino acids. Solely the CDR3 DNA is kept, with 39 bases framed from the first base. Relative to germline, V is 3 bases shorter and J is 5 bases shorter, with 14 bases between their ends. CDR1 and CDR2 are read off the germline V gene as SQVTM and ANQGSEA.

Donors formed part of the validation cohort, which comprised 120 subjects and was distinct from the first cohort of 690 or so subjects. This clone was seen just once. No cognate antigen has been identified for it. The sample holds no much larger clone one base away, and base qualities are not on file. The source material was PBMCs. Rearrangement joined TRBV29-1 to TRBJ2-7, and TRBD1 may be the D gene, going by 5 matching bases. This receptor was taken from a woman younger than 35 in good health and CMV-seropositive. The CDR3 reads as follows: CSVESARAHEQYF. The nucleotides are TGCAGCGTTGAGTCAGCCAGGGCCCACGAGCAGTACTTC.